The rows below give T cell receptor beta chains drawn from one sample of a study of cytomegalovirus exposure and HLA in healthy donors. This table comes from immunoSEQ multiplex PCR, and its TCRdb copy is limited to in-frame clones, with some not included. The sample shows 120,000 or so clones, about 78% of them seen only once. Sequencing input: PBMCs. The receptors come from a man under 40 in good health and CMV-seronegative. The CDR3 runs from the conserved cysteine through the conserved F or W. Each record gives: clone size, J gene, V gene, CDR3 protein. Only part of the rows carry a size: once, few, many, or a class if the clone is expanded.

>.|TRBJ2-2|TRBV7-3
CASSFTGARNTGELFF
>.|TRBJ1-6|TRBV15
CATSRNNRPLHF
>.|TRBJ2-5|TRBV7-9
CASSFGQGVETQYF
>.|TRBJ2-7|TRBV4-1
CASSPAGTGSYEQYF
>.|TRBJ1-3|TRBV7-9
CSSSLAGTSSGNTIYF
>.|TRBJ1-5|TRBV14
CALGTGEQPQHF
>.|TRBJ2-5|TRBV28
CASSANTGTQETQYF
>.|TRBJ2-2|TRBV29-1
CSVEDSQGGTGELFF
>.|TRBJ1-2|TRBV6-5
CASSPRGRGPYGYTF
>.|TRBJ1-1|TRBV6-5
CASSYALVGEAFF
>.|TRBJ2-5|TRBV28
CASSLGQGEGKETQYF
>.|TRBJ1-5|TRBV11-2
CASSSLTGNQPQHF
>.|TRBJ1-1|TRBV6-5
CASSYLGDRGTEAFF
>.|TRBJ1-2|TRBV5-1
CASSPTGVNYGYTF
>medium-sized|TRBJ2-1|TRBV6-4
CASSEVGSSDEQFF
>.|TRBJ1-5|TRBV6-5
CASPRREDSNQPQHF
>.|TRBJ2-7|TRBV18
CASSQGPNQGAYGEQYF
>.|TRBJ2-5|TRBV6-5
CASSPSDSGTQYF
>few|TRBJ1-5|TRBV27
CASSFLAGTNSNQPQHF
>.|TRBJ2-1|TRBV5-1
CASSGSSGVSYNEQFF
>.|TRBJ1-6|TRBV7-8
CASSLARGRSNSPLHF
>.|TRBJ1-1|TRBV5-6
CASSLAMTGGLTEAFF
>few|TRBJ1-4|TRBV27
CASSAQGAGNEKLFF
>once|TRBJ2-7|TRBV30
CAWSAIGGALVSYEQYF
>few|TRBJ2-1|TRBV10-3
CAISARTSDYNEQFF
>.|TRBJ1-6|TRBV5-4
CASSSFSSYNSPLHF
>.|TRBJ2-2|TRBV9
CASSVEGTRTGELFF
>.|TRBJ1-5|TRBV6-6
CASSYSLTNSNQPQHF
>.|TRBJ1-1|TRBV28
CASSLRQGGAEAFF
>few|TRBJ2-7|TRBV6-4
CAGGTGQGFSYEQYF
>few|TRBJ2-3|TRBV4-2
CASSQAPPGRGYSDTQYF
>.|TRBJ1-2|TRBV5-5
CASSRERSEVGGYTF
>once|TRBJ1-2|TRBV7-6
CASSPSGQVKAGYTF
>.|TRBJ1-2|TRBV7-8
CASSLSNSNYGYTF
>.|TRBJ1-1|TRBV6-5
CASSQQMWNTEAFF
>.|.|TRBV28
CASSLSSSGGRFEQYF
>.|TRBJ2-1|TRBV10-1
CASSGQAYNEQFF
>.|TRBJ2-3|TRBV11-3
CASSLYGGGTDTQYF
>.|TRBJ1-5|TRBV28
CATRTPSRGVATYSNQPQHF
>few|TRBJ1-3|TRBV9
CASSVTMTGAGNTIYF
>.|TRBJ1-4|TRBV25-1
CASSVGVSTNEKLFF
>.|TRBJ2-2|TRBV7-2
CASSLSGGAGELFF
>.|TRBJ2-3|TRBV2
CASSEIFAGGTDTQYF
>.|TRBJ1-5|TRBV6-1
CASSESAGWSNQPQHF
>.|TRBJ2-1|TRBV2
CASALSGSYNEQFF
>.|TRBJ2-1|TRBV7-3
CASSFDRGSYNEQFF
>.|TRBJ1-1|TRBV6-5
CASRLFTPGQGEAFF
>.|TRBJ2-5|TRBV11-2
CASSNGQEQYQETQYF
>.|TRBJ1-2|TRBV4-1
CASSQETGIAYGYTF
>few|TRBJ2-1|TRBV18
CASSPSGIPNEQFF